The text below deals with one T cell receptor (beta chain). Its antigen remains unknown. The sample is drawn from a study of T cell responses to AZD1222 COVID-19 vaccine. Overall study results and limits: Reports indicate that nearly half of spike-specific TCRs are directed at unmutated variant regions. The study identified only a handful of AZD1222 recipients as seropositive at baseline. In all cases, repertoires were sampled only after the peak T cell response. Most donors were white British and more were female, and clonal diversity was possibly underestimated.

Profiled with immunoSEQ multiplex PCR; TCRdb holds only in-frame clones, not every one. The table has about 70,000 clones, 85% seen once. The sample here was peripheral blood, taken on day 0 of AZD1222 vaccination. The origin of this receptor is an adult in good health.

The DNA for the CDR3 is TGTGCCAGCAGCCAAGACAGGGGTTTCACTGAAGCTTTCTTT. Its translation: CASSQDRGFTEAFF. V gene TRBV7-9 combines with J gene TRBJ1-1, with 8 bases aligning to TRBD1. Trimming took 5 bases from V and 4 from J; bases not matched to a gene: 6. The germline V gene has CDR1 SEHNR and CDR2 FQNEAQ (reference sequence). The length of the CDR3 is 14 residues. The variable domain in full, completed from reference TRBV7-9 and TRBJ1-1, reads DTGVSQNPRHKITKRGQNVTFRCDPISEHNRLYWYRQTLGQGPEFLTYFQNEAQLEKSRLLSDRFSAERPKGSFSTLEIQRTEQGDSAMYLCASSQDRGFTEAFFGQGTRLTVV.